The table lists the clone carrying this TCR beta chain with a count of one. This entry belongs to a study of blood T cell repertoires in COVID-19. For the study at large: Whether acute or convalescent, the COVID-19 samples came from the United States, Italy and Spain.

Produced via immunoSEQ multiplex PCR; TCRdb's table is partial and in-frame only. Here the sample spans 60,000 to 70,000 clones, about 81% being singletons. V lost 5 bases and J lost 7; bases outside the gene matches: 8. Germline CDR1 SGHAT, CDR2 FQNNGV. There are 13 residues in the CDR3. This receptor was identified in an elderly man with acute or convalescent COVID-19. Material: peripheral blood. The genes are TRBV11-2 and TRBJ2-7; 7 bases are shared with TRBD2. The CDR3 loop reads CASSPPAGREQYF. The CDR3 nucleotides are TGTGCCAGCAGCCCCCCAGCGGGGCGTGAGCAGTACTTC.